These T cell receptor beta chains were read from a single sample in a study of T cell responses to AZD1222 COVID-19 vaccine. The assay was immunoSEQ multiplex PCR, and TCRdb's table has in-frame clones only and misses some. This table holds 150,000 to 200,000 clones, approximately 94% found once. The sequenced sample was peripheral blood, obtained 28 days after the second AZD1222 dose. These TCRs come from an adult who received the AZD1222 COVID-19 vaccine. Both conserved end residues are part of each CDR3. Fields, in order: J gene, clone size, D gene, V gene, CDR3 DNA, CDR3 protein. The D gene is left open where the match is weak. Expanded clones are given a class, and other clones once, few, many or no size at all.

TRBJ1-1,.,.,TRBV2,TGTGCCAGCGGGACGCAGTCGAGGGTGAACACTGAAGCTTTCTTT,CASGTQSRVNTEAFF
TRBJ2-7,.,TRBD1,TRBV28,TGTGCCACGAACAGCCCCGACAGGGGGACCTACGAGCAGTACTTC,CATNSPDRGTYEQYF
TRBJ1-3,.,.,TRBV18,TGTGCCAGCTCACCACAGGACTCTGGAAACACCATATATTTT,CASSPQDSGNTIYF
TRBJ2-1,.,TRBD2,TRBV3-1/TRBV3-2,TGTGCCAGCAGCCAAGATTATCTAGGACTAGCGGGAGAATGGTATTGGTCCTACAATGAGCAGTTCTTC,CASSQDYLGLAGEWYWSYNEQFF
TRBJ1-5,once,.,TRBV6-5,TGTGCCAGCAGTTACTCTGGGACAAACAATCAGCCCCAGCATTTT,CASSYSGTNNQPQHF
TRBJ2-7,.,.,TRBV12-2,TGTGCAAGTCGCTTAGCAGGACAGGGACCCTACGAGCAGTACTTC,CASRLAGQGPYEQYF
TRBJ2-1,.,.,TRBV29-1,TGCAGCGTTGATGCCCCTAGCAATGAGCAGTTCTTC,CSVDAPSNEQFF
TRBJ2-7,.,.,TRBV6-1,TGTGCCAGCAGTGAAGCGGGCTCCTCCTACGAGCAGTACTTC,CASSEAGSSYEQYF
TRBJ2-1,.,.,TRBV3-1/TRBV3-2,TGTGCCAGCAGCCCTCGGGACTACAATGAGCAGTTCTTC,CASSPRDYNEQFF
TRBJ2-7,once,TRBD2,TRBV7-9,TGTGCCAGCAGCTTAGTTAGCGGGAAGACCTACGAGCAGTACTTC,CASSLVSGKTYEQYF
TRBJ1-1,.,TRBD1,TRBV28,TGTGCCAGCAGTTCAGGACAGGGGAGTGAAGCTTTCTTT,CASSSGQGSEAFF
TRBJ2-1,.,.,TRBV6-2/TRBV6-3,TGTGCCAGCAGTTACTCGGCCGGTCGTGCGCAGTTCTTC,CASSYSAGRAQFF
TRBJ1-2,.,TRBD1,TRBV3-1/TRBV3-2,TGTGCCAGCAGCCAAGGCGGACAGGGGGTTGTGTATGGCTACACCTTC,CASSQGGQGVVYGYTF
TRBJ1-2,once,.,TRBV28,TGTGCCAGCAGTTCGACAGGAAGCGAAGGTGGCTACACCTTC,CASSSTGSEGGYTF
TRBJ1-1,.,.,TRBV5-1,TGCGCCAGCAGCGAAGTGGGGGGTTCGAACACTGAAGCTTTCTTT,CASSEVGGSNTEAFF
TRBJ1-6,.,.,TRBV27,TGTGCCAGCAGGTCTGGGTTGGGATCACCCCTCCACTTT,CASRSGLGSPLHF
TRBJ2-1,.,.,TRBV7-2,TGTGCCAGCAGCTTAAAAACTGGGACTCTTTACAATGAGCAGTTCTTC,CASSLKTGTLYNEQFF
TRBJ2-3,.,.,TRBV5-4,TGTGCCAGCAGCTTAGAGGGGGCGGGGGATACGCAGTATTTT,CASSLEGAGDTQYF
TRBJ2-4,.,.,TRBV7-2,TGTGCCAGCAGCCCAATAGGAGCCAAAAACATTCAGTACTTC,CASSPIGAKNIQYF
TRBJ2-5,.,.,TRBV4-1,TGCGCCAGCAGCCAAGATGGGCCCGTCAGAGAGGTTCAAGAGACCCAGTACTTC,CASSQDGPVREVQETQYF
TRBJ1-1,.,.,TRBV19,TGTGCCAGTACTCAGATGGGGGGCACTGAAGCTTTCTTT,CASTQMGGTEAFF
TRBJ2-2,.,.,TRBV12-3/TRBV12-4,TGTGCCACCGGGCTTGGGGGCGGGGAGCTGTTTTTT,CATGLGGGELFF
TRBJ2-7,.,TRBD2,TRBV5-6,TGTGCCAGCAGCTTGGTCGTTGGGGGACTAGCGGGATTGTACGAGCAGTACTTC,CASSLVVGGLAGLYEQYF
TRBJ2-7,.,.,TRBV4-1,TGCGCCAGCAGCCCACTACCAAAGGACAGCTCCTACGAGCAGTACTTC,CASSPLPKDSSYEQYF
TRBJ1-1,once,.,TRBV7-9,TGTGCCAGCTCACCTTCAGGGCGTGAAGCTTTCTTT,CASSPSGREAFF
TRBJ2-3,.,.,TRBV7-9,TGTGCCAGCAGCTTTCTGAGCACAGATACGCAGTATTTT,CASSFLSTDTQYF
TRBJ1-1,.,.,TRBV2,TGTGCCAGCAGTGAAGCGTCTAGGAACACTGAAGCTTTCTTT,CASSEASRNTEAFF
TRBJ1-6,.,.,TRBV28,TGTGCCAGCAGTCTACCCCGTTCACCCCTCCACTTT,CASSLPRSPLHF
TRBJ2-7,.,TRBD1,TRBV19,TGTGCCAGTAGTGTCGACAGGGCCCCCTACGAGCAGTACTTC,CASSVDRAPYEQYF
TRBJ1-2,.,.,TRBV11-1,TGTGCCAGCAGCTCCTCAGGGAGCTATGGCTACACCTTC,CASSSSGSYGYTF
TRBJ2-2,.,.,TRBV3-1/TRBV3-2,TGTGCCAGCAGCCCTTCCGGGGAGCTGTTTTTT,CASSPSGELFF
TRBJ1-1,few,.,TRBV29-1,TGCAGCGTTGCCGAGCAGGGTATAACTGAAGCTTTCTTT,CSVAEQGITEAFF
TRBJ2-2,.,TRBD2,TRBV24-1,TGTGCCACCAGGGGACTAGCGGTCACCGGGGAGCTGTTTTTT,CATRGLAVTGELFF
TRBJ2-7,once,.,TRBV15,TGTGCCACCAGCGGATACAAGGGTGTTTCCTCCTACGAGCAGTACTTC,CATSGYKGVSSYEQYF
TRBJ2-1,.,.,TRBV9,TGTGCCAGCAGCCCACAGTTATGGCTAGGGACATACAATGAGCAGTTCTTC,CASSPQLWLGTYNEQFF
TRBJ2-7,.,.,TRBV12-3/TRBV12-4,TGTGCCAGCAGTTTAGTCGGGGGTGGAGAGCAGTACTTC,CASSLVGGGEQYF
TRBJ1-2,.,.,TRBV6-5,TGTGCCAGCAGTTCTGACGGGGGGAAGGGAGGCTACACCTTC,CASSSDGGKGGYTF
TRBJ2-1,once,.,TRBV28,TGTGCCAGCAGTTTAGGGCCAAGAAGAAATGAGCAGTTCTTC,CASSLGPRRNEQFF
TRBJ2-3,.,.,TRBV5-1,TGCGCCAGCAGCTTGGGCCAAAGGGTAGATACGCAGTATTTT,CASSLGQRVDTQYF
TRBJ2-3,.,.,TRBV7-6,TGTGCCAGCAGCTTAGCGCTGCTACCGCCAGCAGATACGCAGTATTTT,CASSLALLPPADTQYF
TRBJ1-2,.,.,TRBV2,TGTGCCAGCCGGCGCCTTAACGATGGCTACACCTTC,CASRRLNDGYTF
TRBJ1-2,.,.,TRBV29-1,TGCAGCGTCTCCACGGGCTATGGCTACACCTTC,CSVSTGYGYTF
TRBJ1-3,.,TRBD1,TRBV6-5,TGTGCCAGCGGCTTACATACAGGGGCAGGAAACACCATATATTTT,CASGLHTGAGNTIYF
TRBJ1-6,.,.,TRBV27,TGTGCCAGCAGTAACTATAATTCACCCCTCCACTTT,CASSNYNSPLHF
TRBJ2-1,.,.,TRBV14,TGTGCCAGCAGCCCCCCTCCCGGAAGATCCTACAATGAGCAGTTCTTC,CASSPPPGRSYNEQFF
TRBJ2-7,.,.,TRBV6-6,TGTGCCAGCAGTTACCCCCCCACAGGCGGCTCCTACGAGCAGTACTTC,CASSYPPTGGSYEQYF
TRBJ1-2,.,.,TRBV3-1/TRBV3-2,TGTGCCAGCAGCCAAGATATGGAGGGAAGAAGCTATGGCTACACCTTC,CASSQDMEGRSYGYTF
TRBJ2-1,.,TRBD2,TRBV7-6,TGTGCCAGCAGCTTAGCGCTAGCGGGAGGGGGGTCCTACAATGAGCAGTTCTTC,CASSLALAGGGSYNEQFF
TRBJ2-1,once,TRBD2,TRBV20-1,TGCAGTGCTAGGAGACTAGCGGCGCAGTTCTTC,CSARRLAAQFF
TRBJ1-5,.,.,TRBV7-9,TGTGCCAGCAGCTTAGCAGGAGGGGGCAATCAGCCCCAGCATTTT,CASSLAGGGNQPQHF
TRBJ2-1,.,TRBD2,TRBV19,TGTGCCAGTACCTATGGGGGCGGGAGGTTGGATGAGCAGTTCTTC,CASTYGGGRLDEQFF